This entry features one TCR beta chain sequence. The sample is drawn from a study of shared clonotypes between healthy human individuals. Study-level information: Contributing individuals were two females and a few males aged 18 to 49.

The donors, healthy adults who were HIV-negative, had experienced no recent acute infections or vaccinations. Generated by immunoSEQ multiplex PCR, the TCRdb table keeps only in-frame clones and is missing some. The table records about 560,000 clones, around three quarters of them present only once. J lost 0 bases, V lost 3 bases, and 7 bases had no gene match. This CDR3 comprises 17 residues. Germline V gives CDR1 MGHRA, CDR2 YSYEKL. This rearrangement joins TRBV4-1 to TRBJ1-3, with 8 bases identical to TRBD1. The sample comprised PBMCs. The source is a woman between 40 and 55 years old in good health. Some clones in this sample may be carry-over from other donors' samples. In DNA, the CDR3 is TGCGCCAGCAGCCAGGGACAGGTCTTGAGCTCTGGAAACACCATATATTTT. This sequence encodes CASSQGQVLSSGNTIYF.